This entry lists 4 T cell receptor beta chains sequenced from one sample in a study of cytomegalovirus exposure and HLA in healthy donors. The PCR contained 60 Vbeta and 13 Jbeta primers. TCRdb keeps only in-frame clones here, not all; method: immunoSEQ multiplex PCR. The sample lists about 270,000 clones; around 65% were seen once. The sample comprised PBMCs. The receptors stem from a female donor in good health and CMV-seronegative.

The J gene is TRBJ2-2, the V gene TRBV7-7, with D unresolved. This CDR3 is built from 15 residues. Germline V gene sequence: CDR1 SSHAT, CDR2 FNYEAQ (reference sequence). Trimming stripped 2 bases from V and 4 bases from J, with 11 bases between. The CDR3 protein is CASSLTAGSTGELFF. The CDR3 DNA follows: TGTGCCAGCAGCTTAACGGCAGGAAGCACCGGGGAGCTGTTTTTT. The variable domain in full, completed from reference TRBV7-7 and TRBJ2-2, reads GAGVSQSPRYKVTKRGQDVTLRCDPISSHATLYWYQQALGQGPEFLTYFNYEAQPDKSGLPSDRFSAERPEGSISTLTIQRTEQRDSAMYRCASSLTAGSTGELFFGEGSRLTVL.

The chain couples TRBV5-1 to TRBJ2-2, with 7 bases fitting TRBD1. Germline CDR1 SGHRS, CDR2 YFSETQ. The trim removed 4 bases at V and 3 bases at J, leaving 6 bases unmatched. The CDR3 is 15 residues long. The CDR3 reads CASSEDRVDTGELFF. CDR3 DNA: TGCGCCAGCAGCGAAGACAGGGTCGACACCGGGGAGCTGTTTTTT. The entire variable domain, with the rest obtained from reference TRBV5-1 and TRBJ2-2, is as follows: KAGVTQTPRYLIKTRGQQVTLSCSPISGHRSVSWYQQTPGQGLQFLFEYFSETQRNKGNFPGRFSGRQFSNSRSEMNVSTLELGDSALYLCASSEDRVDTGELFFGEGSRLTVL.

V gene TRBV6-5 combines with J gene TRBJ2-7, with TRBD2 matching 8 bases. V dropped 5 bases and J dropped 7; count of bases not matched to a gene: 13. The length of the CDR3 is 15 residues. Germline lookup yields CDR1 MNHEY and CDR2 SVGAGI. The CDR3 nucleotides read TGTGCCAGCAGTCCGACTAGCGCAACGACTCGAGAGCAGTACTTC. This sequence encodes CASSPTSATTREQYF.

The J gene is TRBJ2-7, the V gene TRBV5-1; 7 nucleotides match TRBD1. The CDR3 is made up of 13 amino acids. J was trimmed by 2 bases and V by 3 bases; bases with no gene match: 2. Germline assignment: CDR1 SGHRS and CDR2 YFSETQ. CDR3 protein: CASSSTGTYEQYF. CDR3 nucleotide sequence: TGCGCCAGCAGCTCGACAGGGACCTACGAGCAGTACTTC.